This entry lists 16 T cell receptor beta chains sequenced from one sample in a study of cytomegalovirus exposure and HLA in healthy donors. PCR was performed using 60 Vbeta and 13 Jbeta primers. Produced via immunoSEQ multiplex PCR; TCRdb's table is partial and in-frame only. The listing contains around 100,000 clones. The specimen was PBMCs. The receptors stem from a man aged 40-55 years in good health and CMV-seropositive.

This chain connects TRBV13 to TRBJ2-3; D is unclear. The CDR3 is 14 residues long. Germline V gene sequence: CDR1 PRHDT, CDR2 FYEKMQ (reference sequence). The ends were cut back, 6 bases at V and 8 bases at J, with 18 bases in the middle. The CDR3 region is CASSSPPAAGTQYF. CDR3 sequence (DNA): TGTGCCAGCAGTTCCCCCCCCGCGGCCGGTACGCAGTATTTT.

The chain has TRBV19 and TRBJ1-4, with TRBD1 as a possible D gene (6 bases). The CDR3 totals 15 residues. Germline V lookup: CDR1 LNHDA, CDR2 SQIVND (reference sequence). The germline V and J ends were trimmed by 6 bases and 3 bases, with 14 bases remaining between them. DNA for the CDR3: TGTGCCAGTAGCCAACCGGGACATCCTAATGAAAAACTGTTTTTT. It codes for CASSQPGHPNEKLFF.

The chain combines TRBV2 with TRBJ1-2; possible D gene TRBD1, 6 bases. Trimming shortened V by 8 bases and J by 2 bases, and 12 bases separated the two germline ends. From germline, CDR1 is SNHLY and CDR2 FYNNEI. This CDR3 is built from 13 residues. Here the CDR3 DNA reads TGTGCCAGCCTCACCACAGGGAACTATGGCTACACCTTC. As protein: CASLTTGNYGYTF.

V is TRBV6-5 and J is TRBJ1-1; 10 bases map to TRBD1. V dropped 4 bases and J dropped 3; count of bases not matched to a gene: 2. CDR1 is MNHEY, CDR2 SVGAGI, per germline. The CDR3 sequence is 14 residues long. The CDR3 protein is CASSWGQGYTEAFF. CDR3 nucleotides: TGTGCCAGCAGTTGGGGACAGGGGTACACTGAAGCTTTCTTT.

V and J are TRBV19 and TRBJ2-1; D is perhaps TRBD2 (7 bases). Deletions cut 7 bases from V and 3 bases from J, with 16 bases between. CDR3 length: 15 residues. Germline V gene sequence: CDR1 LNHDA, CDR2 SQIVND (reference sequence). The CDR3 sequence: CASKGGGTFYNEQFF. The DNA for the CDR3 is TGTGCCAGTAAGGGGGGGGGTACATTCTACAATGAGCAGTTCTTC. The entire variable domain, with the rest obtained from reference TRBV19 and TRBJ2-1, is as follows: DGGITQSPKYLFRKEGQNVTLSCEQNLNHDAMYWYRQDPGQGLRLIYYSQIVNDFQKGDIAEGYSVSREKKESFPLTVTSAQKNPTAFYLCASKGGGTFYNEQFFGPGTRLTVL.

The chain recombines TRBV6-1 with TRBJ1-5, with 7 bases lining up with TRBD1. The CDR3 length is 16 residues. The V gene's germline CDR1 is MNHNS and CDR2 SASEGT. The V and J ends lost 1 base and 11 bases, in that order; junction bases with no gene match: 14. The CDR3 loop is CASSEEGQVPRATQHF. CDR3 sequence (DNA): TGTGCCAGCAGTGAAGAAGGACAGGTCCCACGGGCTACCCAGCATTTT.

The chain uses TRBV7-8 and TRBJ1-1; 12 nucleotides match TRBD1. J gave up 10 bases and V 0 bases, and 15 bases lay outside the gene matches. CDR1 and CDR2 from the germline V gene are SGHVS and FQNEAQ. CDR3 length: 18 residues. CDR3: CASSLAQRWGQGAPVAFF. The CDR3 DNA reads as TGTGCCAGCAGCTTAGCGCAAAGGTGGGGACAGGGGGCGCCGGTAGCTTTCTTT.

V gene TRBV19 combines with J gene TRBJ1-5, with TRBD1 as a possible D gene (5 bases). This CDR3 is 15 amino acids long. The germline V gene has CDR1 LNHDA and CDR2 SQIVND (reference sequence). Trimming removed 5 bases at V and 1 base at J, with 12 bases between. Here the CDR3 reads CASSSPGESNQPQHF. The DNA of the CDR3 is TGTGCCAGTAGTTCCCCGGGGGAGAGCAATCAGCCCCAGCATTTT.

V is TRBV5-8 and J is TRBJ2-1; 13 bases fit TRBD2. CDR1 and CDR2 from the germline V gene are SGHTS and YDEGEE. The trim removed 3 bases at V and 3 bases at J, leaving 12 bases unmatched. CDR3 length: 19 amino acids. CDR3 region: CASSSLGLAGVGYYNEQFF. CDR3 nucleotide sequence: TGTGCCAGCAGCTCTCTTGGACTAGCGGGAGTGGGATACTACAATGAGCAGTTCTTC. The entire variable domain, with the rest obtained from reference TRBV5-8 and TRBJ2-1, is as follows: EAGVTQSPTHLIKTRGQQATLRCSPISGHTSVYWYQQALGLGLQFLLWYDEGEERNRGNFPPRFSGRQFPNYSSELNVNALELEDSALYLCASSSLGLAGVGYYNEQFFGPGTRLTVL.

The chain couples TRBV20-1 to TRBJ2-3; D not certain. Germline V gives CDR1 DFQATT, CDR2 SNEGSKA (reference sequence). V dropped 3 bases and J dropped 6 bases, with 4 bases sitting between them. This CDR3 contains 10 residues. The CDR3 reads CSASRDTQYF. CDR3 in DNA: TGCAGTGCTAGTCGGGATACGCAGTATTTT.

The rearrangement uses TRBV2 and TRBJ2-4, with D possibly being TRBD1 (6 bases). V lost 6 bases and J 5 bases, leaving 17 bases between the germline ends. This CDR3 comprises 15 residues. CDR1 is SNHLY, CDR2 FYNNEI, per germline. CDR3 in DNA: TGTGCCAGCAGGTACACGGTAGGGGGTCAAAACATTCAGTACTTC. Translation: CASRYTVGGQNIQYF.

The chain combines TRBV28 with TRBJ2-7, with TRBD1 identical over 10 bases. CDR3 length: 14 amino acids. Germline values: CDR1 MDHEN, CDR2 SYDVKM. J gave up 4 bases and V 6 bases, and 6 bases lay outside the gene matches. The CDR3 loop reads CASSRQGARYEQYF. Written as DNA, the CDR3 is TGTGCCAGCAGCAGACAGGGGGCGAGATACGAGCAGTACTTC.

The chain uses TRBV18 and TRBJ1-3; TRBD1 matches 8 bases. The CDR3 loop spans 16 amino acids. The J segment lost 4 bases and the V segment lost 6 bases, leaving 11 bases of the junction unmatched. Germline V gene lookup returns CDR1 KGHSH and CDR2 LQKENI. The CDR3 DNA follows: TGTGCCAGCTCGCCTACGACAGGGGAATCAGGAAACACCATATATTTT. Its translation is CASSPTTGESGNTIYF. The complete variable domain, with remaining parts taken from reference TRBV18 and TRBJ1-3, reads NAGVMQNPRHLVRRRGQEARLRCSPMKGHSHVYWYRQLPEEGLKFMVYLQKENIIDESGMPKERFSAEFPKEGPSILRIQQVVRGDSAAYFCASSPTTGESGNTIYFGEGSWLTVV.

This rearrangement joins TRBV2 to TRBJ2-3, with D uncertain. V lost 3 bases and J lost 5, with 9 bases in between. Germline CDR1 and CDR2: SNHLY and FYNNEI. The CDR3 runs 13 residues. In DNA form, the CDR3 reads TGTGCCAGCAGTGATTGGGCAGAAGATACGCAGTATTTT. It specifies CASSDWAEDTQYF. The full variable domain, completed using reference TRBV2 and TRBJ2-3, is EPEVTQTPSHQVTQMGQEVILRCVPISNHLYFYWYRQILGQKVEFLVSFYNNEISEKSEIFDDQFSVERPDGSNFTLKIRSTKLEDSAMYFCASSDWAEDTQYFGPGTRLTVL.

Concerning this clone: Other DNA sequences of this sample code for an identical CDR3. In nucleotides, the CDR3 is TGCAGCGTTGAAGACGGGGACAGTTCCTACGAGCAGTACTTC. This sequence encodes CSVEDGDSSYEQYF. This sequence joins TRBV29-1 and TRBJ2-7; TRBD1 matches at 7 bases. The CDR3 loop spans 14 amino acids. J lost 1 base, V lost 0 bases, and 3 bases had no gene match. From germline, CDR1 is SQVTM and CDR2 ANQGSEA.

This rearrangement joins TRBV9 to TRBJ1-2, with 9 bases identical to TRBD1. CDR3 length: 15 residues. V shed 0 bases, J shed 7 bases, and the junction held 7 bases outside the gene matches. CDR1 is SGDLS, CDR2 YYNGEE, per germline. The CDR3 region has the DNA TGTGCCAGCAGCGTAGCCCTGACAGGGGGAGGTGGCTACACCTTC. Translating it yields CASSVALTGGGGYTF.